The clone carrying this TCR beta chain was counted only a few times. The CDR3 loop spans 18 amino acids. Trimming removed 1 base from V and 0 bases from J; junction bases left unmatched: 9. In germline, CDR1 is SGHRS, CDR2 YFSETQ. Stable hyperthyroidism: no ophthalmopathy progression over 18 months of follow-up. Every diagnosis used clinical symptoms, serum thyroxine and TRAb, thyroid ultrasound and orbital computed tomography. PBMCs were collected from a roughly 10 ml volume of fresh peripheral blood. The sample belongs to a study of T cells in Graves' hyperthyroidism and ophthalmopathy. Amplification yielded TCR beta CDR3 regions, with RNA transcripts as the source. First-round RT-PCR with HTBI primers amplified the TCR CDR3 region. From the multiplex PCR reads, TCRdb called clonotypes with MiXCR, one entry per CDR3 protein. The table has about 500,000 distinct CDR3 sequences, roughly 17% seen once; the top ten hold approximately 18%.

Sample: blood. The receptor was derived from a woman between 18 and 30 years old with Graves' hyperthyroidism. This sequence joins TRBV5-1 and TRBJ2-4, with 8 nucleotides matching TRBD2. CDR3 bases: TGCGCCAGCAGCTTGACCACCTCTAGCGGGCGAGCCAAAAACATTCAGTACTTC. Translation: CASSLTTSSGRAKNIQYF.